A selection of T cell receptor beta chains follows, all from one sample in a study of technical replicates of blood from four donors. Profiling relied on immunoSEQ multiplex PCR, and the TCRdb table lists in-frame clones only, not all of them. The repertoire consists of more than 90,000 clones, with 95% occurring once and the leading ten covering approximately 0.26%. Sequencing was performed on T cells isolated from PBMCs. The receptors were sampled from a human donor in good health. Each CDR3 is given with its conserved first and last residue. The D gene is left open where the match is weak. The size of a clone is reported for some rows only, either as once, few or many, or as a class for expanded clones.

v_gene	j_gene	abundance	d_gene	CDR3aa	CDR3nt
TRBV6-1	TRBJ2-3	-	-	CASRGDTGFPDTQYF	TGTGCCAGCAGAGGGGACACCGGCTTCCCAGATACGCAGTATTTT
TRBV10-2	TRBJ2-1	-	-	CASSEIAVSYNEQFF	TGCGCCAGCAGTGAGATAGCGGTATCCTACAATGAGCAGTTCTTC
TRBV11-3	TRBJ1-3	-	-	CASSLDAGAGNTIYF	TGTGCCAGCAGCTTAGATGCGGGGGCTGGAAACACCATATATTTT
TRBV7-2	TRBJ1-1	-	-	CASSLSAGLGTEAFF	TGTGCCAGCAGCCTCTCGGCAGGTCTTGGCACTGAAGCTTTCTTT
TRBV13	TRBJ2-7	-	TRBD2	CASSRGLASYEQYF	TGTGCCAGCAGCCGAGGACTAGCGTCCTACGAGCAGTACTTC
TRBV2	TRBJ2-3	-	TRBD2	CASPRGRAVDTQYF	TGTGCCAGCCCCCGTGGGAGGGCCGTAGATACGCAGTATTTT
TRBV2	TRBJ2-7	-	-	CASRIADYSYEQYF	TGTGCCAGCAGAATAGCGGACTACTCCTACGAGCAGTACTTC
TRBV7-6	TRBJ2-1	-	TRBD2	CASSLRTSGLGSYNEQFF	TGTGCCAGCAGCTTAAGGACTAGCGGGTTAGGGTCCTACAATGAGCAGTTCTTC
TRBV19	TRBJ1-3	-	-	CASSSGPAGSGNTIYF	TGTGCCAGTAGTAGTGGGCCGGCTGGCTCTGGAAACACCATATATTTT
TRBV6-1	TRBJ1-5	-	-	CASRGVGFSNQPQHF	TGTGCCAGCAGGGGAGTGGGGTTTAGCAATCAGCCCCAGCATTTT
TRBV28	TRBJ1-1	-	TRBD1	CASRTTGGNTEAFF	TGTGCCAGCAGGACGACAGGGGGAAACACTGAAGCTTTCTTT
TRBV30	TRBJ1-5	-	-	CAGGWGTQPQHF	TGTGCTGGGGGCTGGGGAACCCAGCCCCAGCATTTT
TRBV6-5	TRBJ2-1	once	-	CASSYHRSRANEQFF	TGTGCCAGCAGTTACCACCGGAGTAGAGCGAATGAGCAGTTCTTC
TRBV11-3	TRBJ1-2	-	TRBD1	CASSLKGTGGGYTF	TGTGCCAGCAGCTTAAAAGGGACAGGGGGTGGCTACACCTTC
TRBV25-1	TRBJ1-1	-	TRBD1	CASSERWGQGATEAFF	TGTGCCAGCAGTGAACGTTGGGGACAGGGGGCCACTGAAGCTTTCTTT
TRBV30	TRBJ1-6	-	TRBD1	CAWSEGQGSLPLHF	TGTGCCTGGAGCGAGGGACAGGGAAGCTTACCCCTCCACTTT
TRBV5-4	TRBJ1-4	-	TRBD1	CASSRRTGGPATNEKLFF	TGTGCCAGCAGCAGAAGGACAGGAGGGCCTGCAACTAATGAAAAACTGTTTTTT
TRBV2	TRBJ2-3	-	-	CASSPLEGSLTDTQYF	TGTGCCAGCAGTCCCCTTGAGGGCAGCCTCACAGATACGCAGTATTTT
TRBV19	TRBJ2-7	-	-	CASSLALSQRSYEQYF	TGTGCCAGTAGCCTGGCGCTGAGCCAGAGGTCCTACGAGCAGTACTTC
TRBV19	TRBJ1-1	-	-	CASSISQNTEAFF	TGTGCCAGTAGTATAAGCCAGAACACTGAAGCTTTCTTT